The 3 T cell receptor beta chains below were found in one sample sequenced in a study of blood T cell repertoires in COVID-19. Assay used: immunoSEQ multiplex PCR; TCRdb lists only in-frame clones, some missing. The sample contains 55,000 to 65,000 clones, 65% to 85% of which appear only once. The sequenced material came from peripheral blood. The receptor set was obtained from a man aged 60 to 69 with acute or convalescent COVID-19.

This chain joins TRBV27 and TRBJ1-1, with D maybe TRBD1 (5 bases). Germline CDR1 and CDR2: MNHEY and SMNVEV (reference sequence). The CDR3 runs 15 residues. V lost 7 bases and J lost 2, with 17 bases in between. CDR3 DNA: TGTGCCAGCAAGTTAAGGGGAACCTTCAACACTGAAGCTTTCTTT. As protein: CASKLRGTFNTEAFF.

The J gene is TRBJ1-2, the V gene TRBV6-1, with D hard to call. V was clipped by 2 bases and J by 1 base, with 5 bases between them. CDR1 is MNHNS, CDR2 SASEGT, per germline. The CDR3 totals 13 residues. CDR3 in DNA: TGTGCCAGCAGTGAATCCGGTAACTATGGCTACACCTTC. It codes for CASSESGNYGYTF.

The chain's CDR3 is CASSPAALNTEAFF. The CDR3 nucleotides read TGCGCCAGCAGCCCCGCGGCCTTGAACACTGAAGCTTTCTTT. The chain combines TRBV4-1 with TRBJ1-1, with no clear D. The CDR3 covers 14 residues. Trimming took off 4 bases at V and 0 bases at J, with 9 bases between the two ends. CDR1 is MGHRA and CDR2 is YSYEKL in the germline V gene.